This T cell receptor (beta chain) was found in a study of vaccination and CD4 T cells after COVID-19. CDR1 is MDHEN, CDR2 SYDVKM, per germline. The CDR3 length is 14 residues. J was trimmed by 2 bases and V by 5 bases; bases with no gene match: 4. The treatment denotes: approximately nine-day PBMC culture with coronavirus spike peptide pools or control peptides (ViraFEST assay). CD4+ T-cell collection from the unexposed donor predated the COVID-19 pandemic (2011-2018). A remark on this clonotype: Its antigen is still unknown.

With the Oncomine TCR Beta short-read assay, DNA from cultured CD4+ T cells was sequenced. In TCRdb, the PCR reads were re-called with MiXCR into one record per CDR3 protein. The sample shows about 8,200 distinct CDR3 sequences, around 48% of them seen only once. The chain carries TRBV28 and TRBJ2-5; 8 bases are a match to TRBD1. Sequenced sample: CD4+ T cells from blood, cultured in vitro. The sequence was obtained from a human donor in good health. CDR3 bases: TGTGCCAGCAGTGGACAGGGAATACAAGAGACCCAGTACTTC. Amino acids: CASSGQGIQETQYF.